These T cell receptor beta chains were read from a single sample in a study of T cells in tuberculosis. Only in-frame clones appear in the TCRdb table, and some are missing; sequencing was by immunoSEQ multiplex PCR. The sample carries nearly 60,000 clones, 88% recorded once. Sequenced material: CD1b-GMM tetramer-negative cells sorted from PBMCs. The receptors come from an adult woman with latent tuberculosis. CDR3s include the opening cysteine and the closing phenylalanine or tryptophan. Fields, in order: J gene, clone size, D gene, V gene, CDR3 protein, CDR3 DNA. D genes are given only for firm matches. Some rows have no size entry. The others give once, few or many, or a class for an expanded clone.

>TRBJ2-4|few|NA|TRBV25-1
CASSESGKNIQYF
TGTGCCAGCAGTGAATCGGGAAAAAACATTCAGTACTTC
>TRBJ2-1|NA|TRBD2|TRBV9
CASSPSGIGYNEQFF
TGTGCCAGCAGCCCTAGCGGGATTGGTTACAATGAGCAGTTCTTC
>TRBJ1-1|NA|NA|TRBV18
CASSPLGSGAGTEAFF
TGTGCCAGCTCACCTTTAGGATCAGGGGCCGGCACTGAAGCTTTCTTT
>TRBJ2-1|NA|TRBD2|TRBV5-6
CASSYGTSDYNEQFF
TGTGCCAGCAGCTACGGGACTAGCGATTACAATGAGCAGTTCTTC
>TRBJ2-7|NA|TRBD1|TRBV30
CAWSAGTGRPAF
TGTGCCTGGAGTGCGGGGACAGGGCGTCCCGCCTTC
>TRBJ2-7|NA|NA|TRBV6-5
CASSKEAGFSYEQYF
TGTGCCAGCAGCAAGGAAGCGGGTTTCTCCTACGAGCAGTACTTC
>TRBJ2-1|NA|TRBD2|TRBV6-5
CASAGGGSYNEQFF
TGTGCCAGCGCCGGGGGGGGGTCCTACAATGAGCAGTTCTTC
>TRBJ2-3|NA|TRBD1|TRBV7-3
CASSSGTGVGDTQYF
TGTGCCAGCAGCTCGGGGACAGGGGTCGGGGATACGCAGTATTTT
>TRBJ1-2|NA|NA|TRBV7-2
CASSPGQGWYGYTF
TGTGCCAGCAGCCCCGGGCAGGGGTGGTATGGCTACACCTTC
>TRBJ2-3|few|NA|TRBV18
CASSPELLRFQYF
TGTGCCAGCTCACCAGAGTTGCTCCGATTTCAGTATTTT
>TRBJ2-1|NA|TRBD2|TRBV11-3
CASSPGGGEGYNEQFF
TGTGCCAGCAGCCCTGGCGGGGGGGAGGGCTACAATGAGCAGTTCTTC
>TRBJ2-3|NA|NA|TRBV5-1
CASSLMGGRDTQYF
TGCGCCAGCAGCTTGATGGGGGGGCGAGATACGCAGTATTTT
>TRBJ2-1|NA|TRBD2|TRBV7-3
CASSTTSGGNNEQFF
TGTGCCAGCAGCACCACTAGCGGGGGCAACAATGAGCAGTTCTTC
>TRBJ2-3|NA|TRBD1|TRBV2
CASKPGGWDTQYF
TGTGCCAGCAAGCCAGGGGGTTGGGATACGCAGTATTTT
>TRBJ2-5|NA|TRBD2|TRBV4-2
CASSQSVSGRPATQYF
TGTGCCAGCAGCCAATCCGTGAGCGGGAGGCCCGCGACCCAGTACTTC
>TRBJ1-4|NA|NA|TRBV5-4
CASSLGGREEKLFF
TGTGCCAGCAGCTTGGGAGGGAGGGAAGAAAAACTGTTTTTT
>TRBJ2-2|once|TRBD2|TRBV6-5
CASSYGLAGNTGELFF
TGTGCCAGCAGTTACGGACTAGCGGGAAACACCGGGGAGCTGTTTTTT
>TRBJ2-2|NA|NA|TRBV19
CASSIGSGELFF
TGTGCCAGTAGTATAGGCAGCGGGGAGCTGTTTTTT
>TRBJ2-7|NA|NA|TRBV7-2
CASNSAGSYEQYF
TGTGCCAGCAACTCCGCCGGGTCCTACGAGCAGTACTTC
>TRBJ2-1|NA|NA|TRBV15
CATSREWGQEQFF
TGTGCCACCAGCCGCGAGTGGGGGCAGGAGCAGTTCTTC
>TRBJ2-7|once|TRBD1|TRBV5-1
CASSLSGGLEQYF
TGCGCCAGCAGCTTGTCAGGGGGCCTCGAGCAGTACTTC
>TRBJ1-2|NA|NA|TRBV2
CASSGGVDYGYTF
TGTGCCAGCAGTGGGGGGGTTGACTATGGCTACACCTTC
>TRBJ1-1|NA|NA|TRBV7-9
CASSSQGNTEAFF
TGTGCCAGCAGCTCACAGGGGAACACTGAAGCTTTCTTT
>TRBJ1-1|NA|NA|TRBV9
CASSVGWGGDTEAFF
TGTGCCAGCAGCGTAGGGTGGGGAGGGGACACTGAAGCTTTCTTT
>TRBJ1-2|NA|NA|TRBV7-8
CASSLFGRGNYGYTF
TGTGCCAGCAGCTTGTTCGGGCGGGGGAACTATGGCTACACCTTC
>TRBJ2-2|NA|NA|TRBV29-1
CSSLWGDTGELFF
TGCAGCTCCCTGTGGGGGGACACCGGGGAGCTGTTTTTT
>TRBJ2-1|NA|TRBD2|TRBV13
CASSGSGRVHNEQFF
TGTGCCAGCAGCGGTAGCGGGAGAGTCCACAATGAGCAGTTCTTC
>TRBJ2-7|few|NA|TRBV18
CASSHNEQYF
TGTGCCAGCTCACACAACGAGCAGTACTTC
>TRBJ2-1|NA|TRBD2|TRBV7-6
CASSSKGLAGNEQFF
TGTGCCAGCAGCTCAAAGGGGCTAGCGGGAAATGAGCAGTTCTTC
>TRBJ1-5|NA|TRBD1|TRBV28
CASSLTDRGRNQPQHF
TGTGCCAGCAGTTTAACTGACAGGGGCAGAAATCAGCCCCAGCATTTT
>TRBJ1-2|NA|NA|TRBV4-2
CASSQDRGSYGYTF
TGTGCCAGCAGCCAAGATCGAGGTTCCTATGGCTACACCTTC
>TRBJ2-2|few|NA|TRBV6-1
CASSEALRGAANTGELFF
TGTGCCAGCAGTGAAGCGCTTCGGGGGGCCGCGAACACCGGGGAGCTGTTTTTT
>TRBJ2-5|NA|NA|TRBV30
CAWSPFGTNQETQYF
TGTGCCTGGAGTCCATTTGGGACAAACCAAGAGACCCAGTACTTC
>TRBJ1-5|NA|NA|TRBV19
CAAKGAGSGNSNQPQHF
TGTGCCGCCAAAGGGGCGGGGTCCGGGAATAGCAATCAGCCCCAGCATTTT
>TRBJ2-1|once|TRBD1|TRBV4-1
CASSIRQGANEQFF
TGCGCCAGCAGCATTCGACAGGGGGCAAATGAGCAGTTCTTC
>TRBJ2-7|NA|NA|TRBV7-2
CASSSGRQRGSYEQYF
TGTGCCAGCAGCTCGGGCAGACAGCGAGGCTCCTACGAGCAGTACTTC
>TRBJ2-1|once|TRBD2|TRBV7-9
CASSSELTSGPSNEQFF
TGTGCCAGCAGCTCGGAACTGACTAGCGGGCCATCCAATGAGCAGTTCTTC
>TRBJ2-7|NA|NA|TRBV27
CASSLTPGGSEQYF
TGTGCCAGCAGTTTGACACCCGGAGGGAGCGAGCAGTACTTC
>TRBJ1-3|NA|NA|TRBV9
CASSPSVQETRTIYF
TGTGCCAGCAGCCCCTCGGTACAGGAAACGCGGACCATATATTTT
>TRBJ1-4|NA|NA|TRBV19
CASSIGAGNEKLFF
TGTGCCAGTAGTATTGGGGCCGGTAATGAAAAACTGTTTTTT
>TRBJ2-3|once|NA|TRBV6-4
CASSETAGTSTDTQYF
TGTGCCAGCAGTGAAACAGCCGGGACTAGCACAGATACGCAGTATTTT